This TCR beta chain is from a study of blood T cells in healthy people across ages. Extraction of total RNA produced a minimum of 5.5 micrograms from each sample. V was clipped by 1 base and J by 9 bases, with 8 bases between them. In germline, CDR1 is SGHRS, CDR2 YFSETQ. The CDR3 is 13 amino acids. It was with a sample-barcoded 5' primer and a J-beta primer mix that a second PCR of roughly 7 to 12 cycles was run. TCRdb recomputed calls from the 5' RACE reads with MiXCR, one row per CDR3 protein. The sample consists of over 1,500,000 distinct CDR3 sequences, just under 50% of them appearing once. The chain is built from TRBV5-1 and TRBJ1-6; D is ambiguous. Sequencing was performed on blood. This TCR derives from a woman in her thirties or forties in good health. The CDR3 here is CASSLTASSPLHF. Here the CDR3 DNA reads TGCGCCAGCAGCTTGACAGCCAGTTCACCCCTCCACTTT. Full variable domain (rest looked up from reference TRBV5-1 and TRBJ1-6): KAGVTQTPRYLIKTRGQQVTLSCSPISGHRSVSWYQQTPGQGLQFLFEYFSETQRNKGNFPGRFSGRQFSNSRSEMNVSTLELGDSALYLCASSLTASSPLHFGNGTRLTVT.